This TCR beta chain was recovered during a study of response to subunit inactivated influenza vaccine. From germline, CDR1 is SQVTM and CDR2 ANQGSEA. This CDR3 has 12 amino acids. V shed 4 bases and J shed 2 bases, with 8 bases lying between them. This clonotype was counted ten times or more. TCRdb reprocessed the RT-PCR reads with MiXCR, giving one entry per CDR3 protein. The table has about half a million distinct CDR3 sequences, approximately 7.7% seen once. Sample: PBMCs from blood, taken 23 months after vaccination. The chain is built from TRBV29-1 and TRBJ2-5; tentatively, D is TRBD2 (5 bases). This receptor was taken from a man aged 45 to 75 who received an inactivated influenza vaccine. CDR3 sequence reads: CSVGRTQETQYF. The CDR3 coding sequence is TGCAGCGTTGGGAGGACTCAAGAGACCCAGTACTTC.